Below, 29 T cell receptor beta chains from the same sample are listed, as sequenced in a study of T cells in tuberculosis. Clones were sequenced by immunoSEQ multiplex PCR, and TCRdb holds only the in-frame ones, with some missing. There are about 34,000 clones in the sample; around 97% occur only once, and approximately 6.2% lies in the top ten. The sequencing input was PBMCs. The receptors were sampled from a donor aged 10 to 29 with latent tuberculosis or without tuberculosis infection.

This clone was observed a single time. V usage is TRBV5-1 and J usage is TRBJ2-2; a possible D gene is TRBD1 (6 bases). V was cut by 2 bases and J by 7 bases, with 9 bases left in between. Germline-derived CDR1 and CDR2 are SGHRS and YFSETQ. There are 13 residues in the CDR3. The CDR3 nucleotides are TGCGCCAGCAGCTTCAGGGGAGACGGGGAGCTGTTTTTT. This gives the protein CASSFRGDGELFF. Full variable domain (missing parts from reference TRBV5-1 and TRBJ2-2): KAGVTQTPRYLIKTRGQQVTLSCSPISGHRSVSWYQQTPGQGLQFLFEYFSETQRNKGNFPGRFSGRQFSNSRSEMNVSTLELGDSALYLCASSFRGDGELFFGEGSRLTVL.

This clone was seen once. CDR3 bases: TGTGCCAGCAGAGACAGGGGGCTCTACGAGCAGTACTTC. Translated: CASRDRGLYEQYF. The rearrangement links TRBV27 to TRBJ2-7, with 10 bases aligning to TRBD1. In germline, CDR1 is MNHEY, CDR2 SMNVEV (reference sequence). CDR3 size: 13 residues. V lost 6 bases to trimming and J lost 3 bases; unmatched junction nucleotides: 2.

V and J are TRBV9 and TRBJ2-5, with 7 bases fitting TRBD1. This CDR3 contains 14 residues. Germline CDR1 and CDR2: SGDLS and YYNGEE. After removal of 4 bases from V and 0 bases from J, the junction contained 3 bases not matched to a gene. This CDR3 reads CASSKTGYQETQYF. DNA of the CDR3: TGTGCCAGCAGCAAGACAGGGTACCAAGAGACCCAGTACTTC.

Note on this clone: Germline is not matched at one junction end, which may reflect a read error. This chain connects TRBV5-4 to TRBJ2-2; no reliable D call. CDR3 size: 14 residues. The V gene's germline CDR1 is SGHNT and CDR2 YYREEE (reference sequence). The CDR3 DNA sequence: TGTGCCAGTAGCTTGGCAGAGAACACCGGGGAGCTGTTTTTT. As protein: CASSLAENTGELFF.

The rearrangement uses TRBV10-3 and TRBJ2-1; a possible D gene is TRBD2 (5 bases). Germline values: CDR1 ENHRY, CDR2 SYGVKD. V was shortened by 2 bases and J by 6 bases, with 14 bases between the two germline ends. The CDR3 is 15 residues long. CDR3 DNA: TGTGCCATCAGTGAGGAGGGCAGGCCCGTCAATGAGCAGTTCTTC. As protein: CAISEEGRPVNEQFF.

The chain carries TRBV19 and TRBJ1-1, with D perhaps TRBD1 (6 bases). V gave up 3 bases and J gave up 5 bases, with 16 bases separating them. CDR3 length equals 15 residues. Germline lookup yields CDR1 LNHDA and CDR2 SQIVND (reference sequence). The CDR3 reads CASSIRRGGRTEAFF. CDR3 sequence (DNA): TGTGCCAGTAGTATTCGCAGGGGCGGAAGGACTGAAGCTTTCTTT.

This chain connects TRBV5-1 to TRBJ2-5; TRBD1 is a possible D gene (6 bases). Looked up from germline, CDR1 is SGHRS and CDR2 is YFSETQ. V lost 4 bases to trimming and J lost 5 bases, with 6 bases between them. The CDR3 has 11 amino acids. CDR3: CASSTGETQYF. CDR3 DNA sequence: TGCGCCAGCAGCACAGGGGAGACCCAGTACTTC. The variable domain in full, with the rest retrieved from reference TRBV5-1 and TRBJ2-5, is KAGVTQTPRYLIKTRGQQVTLSCSPISGHRSVSWYQQTPGQGLQFLFEYFSETQRNKGNFPGRFSGRQFSNSRSEMNVSTLELGDSALYLCASSTGETQYFGPGTRLLVL.

The rearrangement links TRBV10-3 to TRBJ2-7, with 7 bases identical to TRBD2. V gave up 4 bases and J gave up 0 bases; unmatched junction bases: 3. CDR1 is ENHRY, CDR2 SYGVKD, per germline. The CDR3 runs to 14 residues. The CDR3 is CAISAGGSSYEQYF. The CDR3 DNA reads TGTGCCATCAGTGCCGGGGGGAGCTCCTACGAGCAGTACTTC.

This clone was seen only once. V gene TRBV7-3 combines with J gene TRBJ2-1, with TRBD2 matching over 12 bases. Germline V CDR1 and CDR2: SGHTA, FQGTGA. V lost 5 bases to trimming and J lost 4 bases; unmatched junction nucleotides: 6. This CDR3 is built from 16 residues. The CDR3 DNA sequence: TGTGCCAGCAGCCAAACTAGCGGGGGGAAATACAATGAGCAGTTCTTC. It yields the protein CASSQTSGGKYNEQFF.

The rearrangement uses TRBV28 and TRBJ2-7; TRBD1 aligns across 8 bases. The ends lost 4 bases at V and 4 bases at J; junction bases unmatched: 3. CDR1 is MDHEN, CDR2 SYDVKM, per germline. The CDR3 spans 13 residues. CDR3 in amino acids: CASSYGQGYEQYF. The CDR3 DNA is TGTGCCAGCAGTTATGGACAGGGTTACGAGCAGTACTTC.

The rearrangement links TRBV28 to TRBJ2-1; TRBD2 matches at 9 bases. Germline assignment: CDR1 MDHEN and CDR2 SYDVKM. This CDR3 spans 17 amino acids. V dropped 2 bases and J dropped 0; count of bases not matched to a gene: 5. The CDR3 DNA follows: TGTGCCAGCAGTTTAGGACTAGCGTTGAGCTCCTACAATGAGCAGTTCTTC. It codes for CASSLGLALSSYNEQFF.

V usage is TRBV6-5 and J usage is TRBJ1-2; 8 nucleotides align to TRBD1. J was trimmed by 4 bases and V by 2 bases; bases with no gene match: 9. The CDR3 extends over 16 amino acids. Germline values: CDR1 MNHEY, CDR2 SVGAGI. As DNA, the CDR3 is TGTGCCAGCAGTTACAAGCCAGGGGGCATTATCTATGGCTACACCTTC. As protein: CASSYKPGGIIYGYTF.

The rearrangement links TRBV6-1 to TRBJ1-2; D is unresolved. Germline V gene lookup returns CDR1 MNHNS and CDR2 SASEGT. Trimming removed 0 bases at V and 8 bases at J, with 16 bases between. CDR3 length: 15 amino acids. In DNA form, the CDR3 reads TGTGCCAGCAGTGAAGCAGCGGGATCCTTAGGGGGCTACACCTTC. Protein product: CASSEAAGSLGGYTF.

The rearrangement uses TRBV5-4 and TRBJ2-7, with a tentative D call TRBD2 (6 bases). CDR3 length: 13 residues. Deletions cut 3 bases from V and 3 bases from J, with 10 bases between. The V gene's germline CDR1 is SGHNT and CDR2 YYREEE (reference sequence). The CDR3 DNA reads as TGTGCCAGCAGCTCGTGGCGGGACTACGAGCAGTACTTC. It encodes CASSSWRDYEQYF.

The chain recombines TRBV5-1 with TRBJ2-7; TRBD1 is a possible D gene (6 bases). This CDR3 region has 15 residues. Looked up from germline, CDR1 is SGHRS and CDR2 is YFSETQ. V was clipped by 4 bases and J by 0 bases, with 14 bases between them. For the CDR3, the DNA is TGCGCCAGCAGCCGGACAGACCCGAGCTCCTACGAGCAGTACTTC. It encodes CASSRTDPSSYEQYF.

The chain joins TRBV19 to TRBJ1-5; 9 bases line up with TRBD1. Germline-derived CDR1 and CDR2 are LNHDA and SQIVND (reference sequence). V shed 3 bases, J shed 7 bases, and the junction held 4 bases outside the gene matches. The CDR3 consists of 14 residues. The CDR3 is CASSITGGGQPQHF. As DNA, the CDR3 is TGTGCCAGTAGTATTACAGGGGGCGGGCAGCCCCAGCATTTT.

In DNA form, the CDR3 reads TGTGCCAGCAGTGATGCTTTAAGCGGGGGCTCCTACAATGAGCAGTTCTTC. Translated: CASSDALSGGSYNEQFF. The chain combines TRBV2 with TRBJ2-1; TRBD2 agrees at 8 bases. This CDR3 is built from 17 residues. Trimming took 3 bases from V and 0 from J; bases not matched to a gene: 7. Germline lookup yields CDR1 SNHLY and CDR2 FYNNEI.

The J gene is TRBJ2-2, the V gene TRBV14; 7 bases agree with TRBD2. The germline gives CDR1 SGHDN, CDR2 FVKESK. The length of the CDR3 is 17 residues. V was clipped by 5 bases and J by 4 bases; unmatched bases: 13. Here the CDR3 DNA reads TGTGCCAGCAGCTTGTGGGGGAGCGGCGGGGGCACCGGGGAGCTGTTTTTT. It encodes CASSLWGSGGGTGELFF.

V and J are TRBV5-4 and TRBJ1-2; no reliable D call. The CDR3 loop spans 14 amino acids. Germline-derived CDR1 and CDR2 are SGHNT and YYREEE (reference sequence). Trimming removed 8 bases at V and 4 bases at J, with 18 bases between. The CDR3 region has the DNA TGTGCCAGTAACAAACCTTCTGAGGGCTATGGCTACACCTTC. Translating gives CASNKPSEGYGYTF.

The chain is built from TRBV27 and TRBJ1-5; D is unresolved. Germline CDR1 reads MNHEY; CDR2 reads SMNVEV (reference sequence). The CDR3 contains 13 residues. V was trimmed by 3 bases and J by 2 bases, leaving 5 bases between them. CDR3 bases: TGTGCCAGCAGTTTTTCTCGCAATCAGCCCCAGCATTTT. Amino acids: CASSFSRNQPQHF.

The genes are TRBV5-1 and TRBJ2-5, with 14 bases matching TRBD2. CDR1 and CDR2 from the germline V gene are SGHRS and YFSETQ. The CDR3 is made up of 18 amino acids. Trimming at V came to 3 bases and at J to 3 bases, leaving 10 bases not matched to a gene. CDR3 amino acids: CASSYGLAGGGWEETQYF. The CDR3 DNA follows: TGCGCCAGCAGCTACGGACTAGCGGGGGGCGGATGGGAAGAGACCCAGTACTTC. Full variable domain (remainder filled in from reference TRBV5-1 and TRBJ2-5): KAGVTQTPRYLIKTRGQQVTLSCSPISGHRSVSWYQQTPGQGLQFLFEYFSETQRNKGNFPGRFSGRQFSNSRSEMNVSTLELGDSALYLCASSYGLAGGGWEETQYFGPGTRLLVL.

The V gene is TRBV25-1, the J gene TRBJ2-5; a possible D gene is TRBD2 (5 bases). CDR3 length equals 12 residues. Germline CDR1 is MGHDK and CDR2 is SYGVNS. V dropped 6 bases and J dropped 4 bases, with 9 bases sitting between them. Here the CDR3 DNA reads TGTGCCAGCAGGGGAGTAAGAGAGACCCAGTACTTC. It encodes CASRGVRETQYF.

The chain joins TRBV30 to TRBJ1-2; 9 nucleotides align to TRBD1. Germline V CDR1 and CDR2: GTSNPN, SVGIG (reference sequence). The J segment lost 8 bases and the V segment lost 2 bases, leaving 12 bases of the junction unmatched. The CDR3 totals 15 residues. CDR3 sequence: CAWSQNRGLGDGYTF. In DNA, the CDR3 is TGTGCCTGGAGTCAGAACAGGGGGCTAGGCGACGGCTACACCTTC.

The V call is TRBV11-1, the J call TRBJ2-2; tentatively, D is TRBD1 (6 bases). The germline CDR1 and CDR2 sequences are SGHAT and FQDESV (reference sequence). V lost 4 bases to trimming and J lost 2 bases, with 11 bases between them. The CDR3 contains 15 residues. CDR3 nucleotides: TGTGCCAGCAGCTCCCGACAGGTTAACACCGGGGAGCTGTTTTTT. Its translation is CASSSRQVNTGELFF. Looking up the rest from reference TRBV11-1 and TRBJ2-2 gives the full variable domain: EAEVAQSPRYKITEKSQAVAFWCDPISGHATLYWYRQILGQGPELLVQFQDESVVDDSQLPKDRFSAERLKGVDSTLKIQPAELGDSAMYLCASSSRQVNTGELFFGEGSRLTVL.

The chain couples TRBV5-5 to TRBJ1-5, with TRBD1 matching 7 bases. This CDR3 has 18 amino acids. Per the germline V gene, CDR1 is SGHKS and CDR2 is YYEKEE (reference sequence). Trimming cost V 4 bases and J 4 bases; bases outside gene matches: 17. The CDR3 coding sequence is TGTGCCAGCAGCCGGGGGAGGTGGGGCCAGGGGGAAAATCAGCCCCAGCATTTT. Its protein product is CASSRGRWGQGENQPQHF.

By frequency in the sample, this clone is medium-sized. This rearrangement joins TRBV6-5 to TRBJ2-7, with D uncertain. With 1 base removed from V and 6 bases from J, the gap between germline ends came to 10 bases. Germline V CDR1 and CDR2: MNHEY, SVGAGI. The CDR3 totals 13 residues. Here the CDR3 reads CASSYFPVGEQYF. CDR3 nucleotide sequence: TGTGCCAGCAGTTACTTTCCGGTCGGCGAGCAGTACTTC.

This chain links TRBV29-1 with TRBJ2-1, with 10 bases lining up with TRBD1. The CDR3 is 15 amino acids. V was pared by 4 bases and J by 0 bases, with 3 bases of the junction left unmatched. Germline CDR1 is SQVTM and CDR2 is ANQGSEA. In nucleotides, the CDR3 is TGCAGCGTTGGGGGACAGGGGAACTCCTACAATGAGCAGTTCTTC. This sequence encodes CSVGGQGNSYNEQFF.

The chain recombines TRBV28 with TRBJ1-5; D call uncertain. Trimming pared 4 bases from V and 15 bases from J, leaving 16 bases between. The CDR3 has 12 residues. CDR1 is MDHEN, CDR2 SYDVKM, per germline. CDR3 sequence reads: CASSSTSRLGHF. The CDR3 DNA is TGTGCCAGCAGTTCGACTTCGCGGCTAGGGCATTTT. The variable domain in full, completed from reference TRBV28 and TRBJ1-5, reads DVKVTQSSRYLVKRTGEKVFLECVQDMDHENMFWYRQDPGLGLRLIYFSYDVKMKEKGDIPEGYSVSREKKERFSLILESASTNQTSMYLCASSSTSRLGHFGDGTRLSIL.

The genes are TRBV10-3 and TRBJ1-3, with D possibly TRBD1 on 6 matching bases. The CDR3 covers 16 residues. Trimming shortened V by 7 bases and J by 4 bases, and 20 bases separated the two germline ends. Germline CDR1 ENHRY, CDR2 SYGVKD. This CDR3 is CAITPGHGLRGNTIYF. The DNA for the CDR3 is TGTGCCATCACCCCGGGACACGGCTTGCGAGGAAACACCATATATTTT.